A selection of T cell receptor beta chains follows, all from one sample in a study of T-cell memory formation after mild COVID-19. Each CDR3 protein gets one entry after TCRdb re-called the 5' RACE reads with MiXCR. Altogether 100,000 to 150,000 distinct CDR3 sequences are present, over 15% being singletons, with the ten largest covering about 5%. Material: PBMCs or a T cell subset sorted from them (not recorded which). The receptors come from a young man who had mild COVID-19 (a few samples of this study predate the infection). Cell type and time point are not known. Both conserved end residues are part of each CDR3. A D gene is named only where the DNA matches it firmly. Only part of the rows carry a size: once, few, many, or a class if the clone is expanded.

V	J	size	D	DNA	CDR3
TRBV27	TRBJ1-2	few	NA	TGTGCCAGCAGTCCCACCAGGACTGGTTATGGCTACACCTTC	CASSPTRTGYGYTF
TRBV29-1	TRBJ2-3	NA	TRBD2	TGCAGCGATTCAACTAGCGGGCCTTTTGATACGCAGTATTTT	CSDSTSGPFDTQYF
TRBV5-4	TRBJ1-6	NA	NA	TGTGCCAGCAGGAGCTCCTATAATTCACCCCTCCACTTT	CASRSSYNSPLHF
TRBV19	TRBJ2-7	few	NA	TGTGCCAGTAGTACACCACGGGGCCCCCGGTACTTC	CASSTPRGPRYF
TRBV7-2	TRBJ1-1	NA	NA	TGTGCCAGCAGCTTAGATATAGGGAGAAGCACTGAAGCTTTCTTT	CASSLDIGRSTEAFF
TRBV3-1	TRBJ1-1	few	NA	TGTGCCAGCAGCCAACGGTCCTTGGGGAAAGAAGCTTTCTTT	CASSQRSLGKEAFF
TRBV4-1	TRBJ2-5	NA	NA	TGCGCCAGCAGCCAAACGGGGTACCAAGAGACCCAGTACTTC	CASSQTGYQETQYF
TRBV7-6	TRBJ2-5	few	TRBD1	TGTGCCAGCAGCCCGACAGGGTACCAAGAGACCCAGTACTTC	CASSPTGYQETQYF
TRBV7-2	TRBJ2-1	NA	NA	TGTGCCAGCAGCTTGTTGGGACTCGTCTCCAATGAGCAGTTCTTC	CASSLLGLVSNEQFF
TRBV29-1	TRBJ2-3	few	NA	TGCAGCGTTGTAGGTCCCGGTACGCAGTATTTT	CSVVGPGTQYF
TRBV5-1	TRBJ1-1	many	NA	TGCGCCAGCAGCCCCTGGGGGGGCAACACTGAAGCTTTCTTT	CASSPWGGNTEAFF
TRBV2	TRBJ2-7	few	NA	TGTGCCAGCAGTCTGGATCCCTACGAGCAGTACTTC	CASSLDPYEQYF
TRBV20-1	TRBJ1-3	many	NA	TGCAGTGCTGCTGGGCCCGGAAACACCATATATTTT	CSAAGPGNTIYF
TRBV11-3	TRBJ2-1	NA	NA	TGTGCCAGCAGCTCCCACAGGGTCAATGAGCAGTTCTTC	CASSSHRVNEQFF
TRBV6-5	TRBJ1-1	few	NA	TGTGCCAGCATCAACCGGGGGCTTGAAGCTTTCTTT	CASINRGLEAFF